These 10 T cell receptor beta chains were all obtained from the same sample, sequenced in a study of T cell changes during pregnancy in multiple sclerosis. Sequencing was performed with immunoSEQ multiplex PCR; in TCRdb, only in-frame clones are kept and a portion is missing. The data contain more than 60,000 clones, over 75% of them seen just once; the ten biggest clones take up 0.29%. Source: CD4+ T cells from peripheral blood mononuclear cells, taken in the third trimester of pregnancy. The receptors were gathered from a female donor in good health, enrolled as a control in a pregnancy study.

This clone occurred once. The genes are TRBV7-9 and TRBJ2-3, with 8 bases matching TRBD2. CDR1 is SEHNR and CDR2 is FQNEAQ in the germline V gene (reference sequence). V lost 4 bases and J lost 4; bases outside the gene matches: 1. CDR3 length equals 13 residues. The CDR3 DNA reads TGTGCCAGCAGCTCCGGGGGGGCAGATACGCAGTATTTT. Its protein is CASSSGGADTQYF.

V and J are TRBV7-2 and TRBJ2-1; D remains ambiguous. Germline CDR1 and CDR2: SGHTA and FQGNSA. Trimming took off 5 bases at V and 10 bases at J, with 9 bases between the two ends. The CDR3 consists of 11 residues. The DNA of the CDR3 is TGTGCCAGCAGCAGGAGAGGAGAGCAGTTCTTC. The encoded protein is CASSRRGEQFF.

The chain joins TRBV7-2 to TRBJ2-7; D perhaps matches TRBD1 (6 bases). This CDR3 spans 14 amino acids. The V gene lost 4 bases and the J gene lost 2 bases, with 12 bases spanning the gap. Per germline, CDR1 SGHTA and CDR2 FQGNSA. CDR3 in amino acids: CASSSSTGPYEQYF. The CDR3 DNA follows: TGTGCCAGCAGCTCCTCGACAGGACCCTACGAGCAGTACTTC. Looking up the rest from reference TRBV7-2 and TRBJ2-7 gives the full variable domain: GAGVSQSPSNKVTEKGKDVELRCDPISGHTALYWYRQSLGQGLEFLIYFQGNSAPDKSGLPSDRFSAERTGGSVSTLTIQRTQQEDSAVYLCASSSSTGPYEQYFGPGTRLTVT.

The chain is built from TRBV10-3 and TRBJ2-1, with 13 bases that match TRBD2. The ends lost 4 bases at V and 7 bases at J; junction bases unmatched: 1. Germline assignment: CDR1 ENHRY and CDR2 SYGVKD. The CDR3 runs to 14 residues. CDR3 residues: CAISVLAGGNEQFF. DNA of the CDR3: TGTGCCATCAGTGTACTAGCGGGGGGGAATGAGCAGTTCTTC.

This chain uses TRBV30 with TRBJ1-2, with a weak D call TRBD1 (6 bases). Trimming pared 0 bases from V and 0 bases from J, leaving 11 bases between. This CDR3 comprises 15 residues. Per germline, CDR1 GTSNPN and CDR2 SVGIG (reference sequence). CDR3 bases: TGTGCCTGGAGTGTTGGGGACACCTCTAACTATGGCTACACCTTC. Its translation: CAWSVGDTSNYGYTF.

The chain combines TRBV15 with TRBJ2-3; 7 nucleotides align to TRBD2. From germline, CDR1 is LNHNV and CDR2 YYDKDF (reference sequence). CDR3 length: 16 amino acids. V gave up 5 bases and J gave up 6 bases; unmatched junction bases: 14. Here the CDR3 DNA reads TGTGCCACCAGCGGCCGACTAGCAGAGACGGCGGATACGCAGTATTTT. Translated, it gives CATSGRLAETADTQYF.

CDR3 nucleotide sequence: TGTGCCAGCAGCTTGCCGGGACAGGGGTTCAACGAGCAGTACTTC. Encoded protein: CASSLPGQGFNEQYF. J is TRBJ2-7 and V is TRBV5-4; 10 nucleotides line up with TRBD1. This CDR3 spans 15 amino acids. Germline values: CDR1 SGHNT, CDR2 YYREEE (reference sequence). Losses at the gene ends were 1 base for V and 5 bases for J; bases not matched to a gene: 6.

CDR3 sequence reads: CASSQILRTNNEQFF. CDR3 coding DNA: TGTGCCAGCTCACAGATACTCCGAACTAACAATGAGCAGTTCTTC. The chain joins TRBV18 to TRBJ2-1; D unresolved. V lost 4 bases to trimming and J lost 5 bases, with 15 bases between them. Germline CDR1 KGHSH, CDR2 LQKENI. The CDR3 sequence is 15 residues long.

This chain connects TRBV4-1 to TRBJ1-5, with D unclear. The germline V and J ends were trimmed by 3 bases and 0 bases, with 9 bases remaining between them. Germline assignment: CDR1 MGHRA and CDR2 YSYEKL. CDR3 length: 15 amino acids. The CDR3 nucleotides read TGCGCCAGCAGCCAGGCTACAGTTAGCAATCAGCCCCAGCATTTT. This codes for CASSQATVSNQPQHF.

The V call is TRBV7-2, the J call TRBJ1-6; D unresolved. V lost 1 base to trimming and J lost 9 bases, with 10 bases between them. The CDR3 covers 14 residues. The germline CDR1 and CDR2 sequences are SGHTA and FQGNSA. The CDR3 protein is CASSLDVSRSPLHF. The CDR3 DNA is TGTGCCAGCAGCTTAGATGTTAGTCGTTCACCCCTCCACTTT.